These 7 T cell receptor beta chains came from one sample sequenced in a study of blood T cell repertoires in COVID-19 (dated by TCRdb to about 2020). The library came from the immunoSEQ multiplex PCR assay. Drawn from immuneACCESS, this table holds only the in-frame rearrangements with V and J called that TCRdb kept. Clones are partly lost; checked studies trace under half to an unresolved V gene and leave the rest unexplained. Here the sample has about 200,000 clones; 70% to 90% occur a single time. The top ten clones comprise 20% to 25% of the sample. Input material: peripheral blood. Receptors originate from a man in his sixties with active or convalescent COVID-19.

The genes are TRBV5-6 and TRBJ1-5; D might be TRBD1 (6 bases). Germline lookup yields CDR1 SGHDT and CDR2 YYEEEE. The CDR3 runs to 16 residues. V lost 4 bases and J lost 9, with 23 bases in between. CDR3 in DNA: TGTGCCAGCAGCCTTAAACAGGGACCAGGAGAATGGCCCCAGCATTTT. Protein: CASSLKQGPGEWPQHF.

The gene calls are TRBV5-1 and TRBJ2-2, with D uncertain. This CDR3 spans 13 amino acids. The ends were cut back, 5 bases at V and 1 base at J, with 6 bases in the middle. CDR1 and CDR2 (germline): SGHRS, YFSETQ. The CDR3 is CASRQMNTGELFF. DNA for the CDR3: TGCGCCAGCAGGCAGATGAACACCGGGGAGCTGTTTTTT.

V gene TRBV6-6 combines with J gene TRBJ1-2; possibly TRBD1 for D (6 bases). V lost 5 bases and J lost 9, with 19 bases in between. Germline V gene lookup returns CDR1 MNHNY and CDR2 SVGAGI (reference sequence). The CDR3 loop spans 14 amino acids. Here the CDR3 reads CASSPAGGAGSYTF. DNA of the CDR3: TGTGCCAGCAGTCCTGCGGGGGGGGCGGGGAGCTACACCTTC.

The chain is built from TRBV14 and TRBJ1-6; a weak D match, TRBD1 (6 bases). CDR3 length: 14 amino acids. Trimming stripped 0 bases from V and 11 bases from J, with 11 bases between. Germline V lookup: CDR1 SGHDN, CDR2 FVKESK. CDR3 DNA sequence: TGTGCCAGCAGCCAAGACAGGGGATGGGCACCCCTCCACTTT. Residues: CASSQDRGWAPLHF. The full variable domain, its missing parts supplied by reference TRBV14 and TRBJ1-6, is EAGVTQFPSHSVIEKGQTVTLRCDPISGHDNLYWYRRVMGKEIKFLLHFVKESKQDESGMPNNRFLAERTGGTYSTLKVQPAELEDSGVYFCASSQDRGWAPLHFGNGTRLTVT.

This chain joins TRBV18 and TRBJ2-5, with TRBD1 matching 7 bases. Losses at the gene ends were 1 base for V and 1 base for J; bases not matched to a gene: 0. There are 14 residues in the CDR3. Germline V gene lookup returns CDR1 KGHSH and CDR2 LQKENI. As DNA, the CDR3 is TGTGCCAGCTCACCACGGACAGGCCAAGAGACCCAGTACTTC. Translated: CASSPRTGQETQYF.

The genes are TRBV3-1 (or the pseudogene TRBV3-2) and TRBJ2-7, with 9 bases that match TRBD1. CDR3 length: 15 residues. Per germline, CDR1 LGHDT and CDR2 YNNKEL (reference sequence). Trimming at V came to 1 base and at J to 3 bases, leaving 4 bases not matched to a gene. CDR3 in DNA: TGTGCCAGCAGCCAAGCGGGACAGGGATTCTACGAGCAGTACTTC. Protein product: CASSQAGQGFYEQYF.

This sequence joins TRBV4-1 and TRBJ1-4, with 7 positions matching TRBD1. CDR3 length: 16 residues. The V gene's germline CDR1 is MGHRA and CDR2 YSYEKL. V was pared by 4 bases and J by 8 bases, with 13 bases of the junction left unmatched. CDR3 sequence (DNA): TGCGCCAGCAGCCGTGGTTTACAGGGGTTAAAGGAAAAACTGTTTTTT. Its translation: CASSRGLQGLKEKLFF.